The next 5 T cell receptor beta chains were all read from a single sample in a study of regulatory T cells in long-lasting Graves disease. Noted time point: newly diagnosed GD, antithyroid drugs for less than 3 months. The TCR library was prepared using RNA isolated from PBMCs. Building of the TCR beta libraries involved iRepertoire HTBI primers and Arm-PCR of CDR3 regions. TCRdb passed the multiplex PCR reads through MiXCR, listing each CDR3 protein once. The sample records a few hundred thousand distinct CDR3 sequences, 16% being singletons. The same data also contributed to another study, on T cells in Graves' hyperthyroidism and ophthalmopathy.

Sequencing was performed on peripheral blood mononuclear cells (PBMCs), taken at new diagnosis, from a patient treated with antithyroid drugs. All receptors come from a middle-aged man with Graves disease.

This clonotype was observed at least ten times. V and J are TRBV12-3 or TRBV12-4 and TRBJ2-5, with TRBD1 identical over 8 bases. J gave up 5 bases and V 7 bases, and 9 bases lay outside the gene matches. The CDR3 spans 14 residues. This CDR3 reads CASTGSGQEETQYF. The CDR3 DNA sequence: TGTGCCAGCACCGGATCGGGACAGGAGGAGACCCAGTACTTC.

This clonotype was found many times. The rearrangement uses TRBV6-1 and TRBJ2-2; 7 nucleotides line up with TRBD2. The CDR3 has 19 amino acids. The germline CDR1 and CDR2 sequences are MNHNS and SASEGT. With V trimmed by 0 bases and J by 2 bases, 12 bases remained unmatched. CDR3 sequence: CASSEARRGYNYNTGELFF. The CDR3 DNA follows: TGTGCCAGCAGTGAAGCGAGGCGGGGGTACAATTACAACACCGGGGAGCTGTTTTTT.

This clonotype appeared many times. V and J are TRBV18 and TRBJ2-7; possibly TRBD1 or TRBD2 for D (6 bases each). This CDR3 spans 15 amino acids. Germline CDR1 KGHSH, CDR2 LQKENI. Trimming pared 2 bases from V and 2 bases from J, leaving 13 bases between. The CDR3, as DNA: TGTGCCAGCTCACCAGGTGGGGGGCCCGCCTACGAGCAGTACTTC. This encodes CASSPGGGPAYEQYF. The full variable domain, completed using reference TRBV18 and TRBJ2-7, is NAGVMQNPRHLVRRRGQEARLRCSPMKGHSHVYWYRQLPEEGLKFMVYLQKENIIDESGMPKERFSAEFPKEGPSILRIQQVVRGDSAAYFCASSPGGGPAYEQYFGPGTRLTVT.

This clonotype was seen at least ten times. V gene TRBV28 combines with J gene TRBJ2-7; 7 bases match TRBD2. The junction had 10 bases not matched to a gene; V was cut back by 1 base and J by 7 bases. CDR1 is MDHEN and CDR2 is SYDVKM in the germline V gene. The CDR3 is made up of 15 amino acids. CDR3 bases: TGTGCCAGCAGTTTATCACGCCACACCGGGGGGGAGCAGTACTTC. It codes for CASSLSRHTGGEQYF.

This clonotype was detected ten times or more. The V gene is TRBV29-1, the J gene TRBJ1-4; 7 bases are shared with TRBD1. This CDR3 contains 13 residues. The V segment lost 6 bases and the J segment 4 bases; nucleotides outside the gene matches: 5. Germline V gene data show CDR1 as SQVTM and CDR2 as ANQGSEA. This chain's CDR3 is CSVVGQYNEKLFF. For the CDR3, the DNA is TGCAGCGTCGTGGGACAGTATAATGAAAAACTGTTTTTT. Combining the CDR3 with reference TRBV29-1 and TRBJ1-4 gives the whole variable domain SAVISQKPSRDICQRGTSLTIQCQVDSQVTMMFWYRQQPGQSLTLIATANQGSEATYESGFVIDKFPISRPNLTFSTLTVSNMSPEDSSIYLCSVVGQYNEKLFFGSGTQLSVL.